The sequence of this TCR beta chain was determined in a study of Ad26.COV2.S vaccination and SARS-CoV-2 variants. TCRdb keeps only in-frame clones here, not all; method: immunoSEQ multiplex PCR. The table shows about 350,000 clones, with just over 90% occurring only once. The CDR3 contains 15 residues. Germline loops: CDR1 LGHNA, CDR2 YSLEER. V was trimmed by 1 base and J by 4 bases, leaving 11 bases between them. The sequence came from a human donor who had recovered from COVID-19. The sequencing here drew on peripheral blood, taken after recovery from COVID-19. The chain has TRBV4-3 and TRBJ1-3; D possibly corresponds to TRBD1 (6 bases). CDR3 in DNA: TGCGCCAGCAGCCAAGGCCGGGGGGCGGGAAACACCATATATTTT. Protein sequence: CASSQGRGAGNTIYF.